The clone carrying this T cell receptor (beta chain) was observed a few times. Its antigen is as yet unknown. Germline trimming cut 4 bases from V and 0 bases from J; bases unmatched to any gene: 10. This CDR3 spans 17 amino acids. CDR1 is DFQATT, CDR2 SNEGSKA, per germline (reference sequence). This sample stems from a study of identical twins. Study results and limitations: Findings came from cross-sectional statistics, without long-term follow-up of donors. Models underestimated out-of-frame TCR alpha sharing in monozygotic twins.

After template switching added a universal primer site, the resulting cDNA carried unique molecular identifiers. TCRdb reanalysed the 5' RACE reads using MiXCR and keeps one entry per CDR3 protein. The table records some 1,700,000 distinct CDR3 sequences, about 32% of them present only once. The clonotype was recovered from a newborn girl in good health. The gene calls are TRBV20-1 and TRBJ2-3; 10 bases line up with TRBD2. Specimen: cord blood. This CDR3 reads CSAIRPAGLASTDTQYF. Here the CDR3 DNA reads TGCAGTGCTATCCGACCCGCGGGACTAGCGAGCACAGATACGCAGTATTTT.